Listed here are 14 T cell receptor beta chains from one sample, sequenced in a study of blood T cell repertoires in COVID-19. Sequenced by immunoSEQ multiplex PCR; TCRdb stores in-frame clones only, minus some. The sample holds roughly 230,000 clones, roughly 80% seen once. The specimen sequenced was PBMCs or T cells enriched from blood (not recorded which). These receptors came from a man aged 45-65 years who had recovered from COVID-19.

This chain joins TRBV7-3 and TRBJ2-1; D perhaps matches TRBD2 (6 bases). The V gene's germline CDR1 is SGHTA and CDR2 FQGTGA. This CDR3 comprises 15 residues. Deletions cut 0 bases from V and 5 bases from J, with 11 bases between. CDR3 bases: TGTGCCAGCAGCTTAACCGGGAGACGCCACAATGAGCAGTTCTTC. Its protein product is CASSLTGRRHNEQFF.

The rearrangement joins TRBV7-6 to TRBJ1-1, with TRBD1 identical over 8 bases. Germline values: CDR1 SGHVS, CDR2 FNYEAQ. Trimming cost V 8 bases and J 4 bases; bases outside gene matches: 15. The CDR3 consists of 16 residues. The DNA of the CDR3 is TGTGCCAGCGCTGGGACACTCTTACAGGGGGGCACTGAAGCTTTCTTT. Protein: CASAGTLLQGGTEAFF.

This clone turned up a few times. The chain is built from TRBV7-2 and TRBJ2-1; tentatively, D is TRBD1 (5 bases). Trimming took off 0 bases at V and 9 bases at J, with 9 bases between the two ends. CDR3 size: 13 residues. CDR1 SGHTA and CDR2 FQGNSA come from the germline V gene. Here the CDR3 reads CASSLASRGEQFF. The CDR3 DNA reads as TGTGCCAGCAGCTTAGCTTCTAGGGGTGAGCAGTTCTTC.

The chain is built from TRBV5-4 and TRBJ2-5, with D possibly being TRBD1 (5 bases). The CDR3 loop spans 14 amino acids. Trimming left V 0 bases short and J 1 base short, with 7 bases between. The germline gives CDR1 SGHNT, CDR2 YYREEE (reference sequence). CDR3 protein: CASSLEDSQETQYF. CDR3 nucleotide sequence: TGTGCCAGCAGCTTGGAAGACAGCCAAGAGACCCAGTACTTC.

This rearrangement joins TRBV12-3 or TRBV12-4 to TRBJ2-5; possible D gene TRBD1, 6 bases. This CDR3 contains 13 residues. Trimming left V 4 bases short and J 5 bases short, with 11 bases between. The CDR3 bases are TGTGCCAGCAGTTCCCGGACAGTTGAGACCCAGTACTTC. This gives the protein CASSSRTVETQYF.

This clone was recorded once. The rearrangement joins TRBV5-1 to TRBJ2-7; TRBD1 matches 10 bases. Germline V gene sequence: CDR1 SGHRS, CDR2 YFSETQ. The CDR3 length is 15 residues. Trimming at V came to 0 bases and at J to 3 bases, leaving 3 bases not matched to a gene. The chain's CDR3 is CASSLETGGHYEQYF. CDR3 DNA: TGCGCCAGCAGCTTGGAGACAGGGGGCCACTACGAGCAGTACTTC.

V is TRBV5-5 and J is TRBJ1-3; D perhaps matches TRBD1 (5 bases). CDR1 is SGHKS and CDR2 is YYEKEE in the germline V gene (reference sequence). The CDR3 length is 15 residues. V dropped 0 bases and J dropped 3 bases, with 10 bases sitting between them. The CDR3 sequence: CASSLVSGVGNTIYF. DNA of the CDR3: TGTGCCAGCAGCTTGGTTTCGGGGGTTGGAAACACCATATATTTT.

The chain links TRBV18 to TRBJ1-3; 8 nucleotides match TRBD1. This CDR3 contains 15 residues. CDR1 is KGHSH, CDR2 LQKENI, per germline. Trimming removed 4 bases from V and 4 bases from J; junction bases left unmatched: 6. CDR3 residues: CASSQDRAGGNTIYF. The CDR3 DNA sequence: TGTGCCAGCTCACAGGACAGGGCGGGAGGAAACACCATATATTTT. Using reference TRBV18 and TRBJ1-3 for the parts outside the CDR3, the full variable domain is NAGVMQNPRHLVRRRGQEARLRCSPMKGHSHVYWYRQLPEEGLKFMVYLQKENIIDESGMPKERFSAEFPKEGPSILRIQQVVRGDSAAYFCASSQDRAGGNTIYFGEGSWLTVV.

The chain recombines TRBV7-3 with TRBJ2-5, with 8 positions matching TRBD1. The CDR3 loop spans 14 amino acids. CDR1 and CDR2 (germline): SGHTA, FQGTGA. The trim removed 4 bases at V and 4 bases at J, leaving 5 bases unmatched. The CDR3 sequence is CASSSQGAGETQYF. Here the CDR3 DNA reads TGTGCCAGCAGCTCCCAGGGGGCAGGAGAGACCCAGTACTTC.

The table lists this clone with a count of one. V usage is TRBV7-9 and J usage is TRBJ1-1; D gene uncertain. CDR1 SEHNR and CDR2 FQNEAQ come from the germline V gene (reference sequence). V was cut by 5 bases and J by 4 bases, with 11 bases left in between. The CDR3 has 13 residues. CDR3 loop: CASSLVESTEAFF. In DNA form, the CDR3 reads TGTGCCAGCAGCCTCGTTGAGAGCACTGAAGCTTTCTTT.

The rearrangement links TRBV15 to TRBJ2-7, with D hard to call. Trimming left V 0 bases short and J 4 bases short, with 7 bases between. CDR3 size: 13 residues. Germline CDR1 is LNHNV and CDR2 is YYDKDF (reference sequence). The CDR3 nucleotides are TGTGCCACCAGCAGAGAAATGGAGTACGAGCAGTACTTC. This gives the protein CATSREMEYEQYF.

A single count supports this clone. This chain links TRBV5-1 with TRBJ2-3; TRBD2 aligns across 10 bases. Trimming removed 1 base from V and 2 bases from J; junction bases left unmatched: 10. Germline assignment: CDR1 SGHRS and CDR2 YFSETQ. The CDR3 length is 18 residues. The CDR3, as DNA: TGCGCCAGCAGCTTGTCCCCCAAGACTAGCGGGTTCACAGATACGCAGTATTTT. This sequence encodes CASSLSPKTSGFTDTQYF.

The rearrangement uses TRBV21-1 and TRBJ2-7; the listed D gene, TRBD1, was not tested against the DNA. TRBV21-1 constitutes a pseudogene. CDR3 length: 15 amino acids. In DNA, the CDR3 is TGTGCCAGCAGCAATGGGGGACAGGTTCTGCACGAGCAGTACTTC. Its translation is CASSNGGQVLHEQYF.

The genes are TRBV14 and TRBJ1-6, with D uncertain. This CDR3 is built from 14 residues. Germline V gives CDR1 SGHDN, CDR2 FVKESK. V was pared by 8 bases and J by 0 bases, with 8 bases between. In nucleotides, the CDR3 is TGTGCCAGCCAACAGAGCTCCTATAATTCACCCCTCCACTTT. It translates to CASQQSSYNSPLHF.